The T cell receptor (beta chain) under discussion was sequenced for a study of T cell repertoires in cytomegalovirus infection. Study information: CMV epitopes, recently identified HLA-C-restricted and well-studied HLA-B-restricted, were used. Indications of both CMV infection and matching HLA type were provided by public TCR beta signatures.

TCRdb redid the calling of the reads with MiXCR, one entry per CDR3 protein. The sample has about 74,000 distinct CDR3 sequences, about 29% seen once. This CDR3 spans 15 amino acids. After removal of 4 bases from V and 5 bases from J, the junction contained 8 bases not matched to a gene. Findings of the study overall: HLA-C-restricted CMV clonotypes gave the most frequent clonotype in two of eight donors.

On this clonotype itself: Its antigen is not known. Since a much larger clone is just one base distant, this may be a read error.

The chain employs TRBV12-3 or TRBV12-4 and TRBJ2-1, with 7 nucleotides matching TRBD2. This TCR came from a human donor in good health (CMV status not recorded). Some clones in this sample may be carry-over from other donors' samples. The source was CD8+ T cells from cultured PBMCs, collected from culture after CMV antigen stimulation. The DNA for the CDR3 is TGTGCCAGCAGTTACAAGGGAGCGGGGAACAATGAGCAGTTCTTC. Its translation is CASSYKGAGNNEQFF.